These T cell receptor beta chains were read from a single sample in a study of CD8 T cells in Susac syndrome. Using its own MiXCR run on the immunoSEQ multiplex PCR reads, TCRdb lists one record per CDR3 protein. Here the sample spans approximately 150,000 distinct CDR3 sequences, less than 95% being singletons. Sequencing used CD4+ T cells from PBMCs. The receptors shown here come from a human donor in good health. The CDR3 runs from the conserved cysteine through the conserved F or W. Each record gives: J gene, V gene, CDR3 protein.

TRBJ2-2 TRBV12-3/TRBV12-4 CASSWGTGELFF
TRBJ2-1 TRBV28 CASSSPLGRGSSYNEQFF
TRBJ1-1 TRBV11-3 CASSRNRISEAFF
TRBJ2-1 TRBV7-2 CASSRGGLAGYNEQFF
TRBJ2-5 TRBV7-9 CASSFGGRETQYF
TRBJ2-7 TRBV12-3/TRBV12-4 CASSFSQSRYEQYF
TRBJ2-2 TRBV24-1 CATGAGGNTGELFF
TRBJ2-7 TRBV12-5 CASGSGTGGAEQYF
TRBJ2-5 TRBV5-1 CASNQDVSETQYF
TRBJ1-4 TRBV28 CASSTFRTGGEKLFF
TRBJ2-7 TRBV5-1 CASSLASKGTYEQYF
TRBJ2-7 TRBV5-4 CASSFDRGNEQYF
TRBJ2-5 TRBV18 CASSTGVQETQYF
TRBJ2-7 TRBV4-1 CASSQSRQGYEQYF
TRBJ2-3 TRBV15 CATSGRADTQYF
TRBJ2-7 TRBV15 CATSREGFSGSYEQYF
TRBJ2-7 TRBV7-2 CASSLRTQGAEQYF
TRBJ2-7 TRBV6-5 CASRGLETYEQYF
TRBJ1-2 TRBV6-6 CASSHPDREAYGYTF
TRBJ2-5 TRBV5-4 CASSSLQGVGQETQYF
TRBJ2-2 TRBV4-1 CASSQGEASGNTGELFF
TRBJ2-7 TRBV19 CASSVVAGVYEQYF
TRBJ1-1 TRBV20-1 CSALRTVNTEAFF
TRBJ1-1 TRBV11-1 CASSLGPRGWQAHGRNTEAFF
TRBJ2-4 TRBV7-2 CASSTQTRNIQYF
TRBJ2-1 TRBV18 CASSPLSDPYNEQFF
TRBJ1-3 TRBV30 CAWSGSRRSGNTIYF
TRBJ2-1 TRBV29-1 CSAGTYNEQFF
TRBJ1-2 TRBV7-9 CASSLDGGDYTF
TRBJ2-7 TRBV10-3 CAIGRDRNYEQYF
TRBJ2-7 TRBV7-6 CASSSLPGLPFEQYF
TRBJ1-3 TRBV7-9 CASSRGQRISGNTIYF
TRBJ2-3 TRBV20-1 CSAPDHTDTQYF
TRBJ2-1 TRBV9 CASSPIVSGVEQFF
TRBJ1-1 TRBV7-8 CASSLNRNTEAFF
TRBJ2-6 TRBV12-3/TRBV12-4 CASKPGAGANVLTF
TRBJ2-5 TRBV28 CASSLGGAGDETQYF
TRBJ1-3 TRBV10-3 CAIRDSGNTIYF
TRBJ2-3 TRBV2 CASSETSGRGDTQYF
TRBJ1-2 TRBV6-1 CASSEFTKNYGYTF
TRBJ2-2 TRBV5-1 CASSFGNTNTGELFF
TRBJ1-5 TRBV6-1 CASNRGQGGTNSNQPQHF
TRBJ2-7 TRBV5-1 CASRPREGTGVYEQYF
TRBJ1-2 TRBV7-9 CASSWESPNYGYTF
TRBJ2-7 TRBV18 CASSRGQAYEQYF
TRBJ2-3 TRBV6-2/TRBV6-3 CASSYRGLRGTDTQYF
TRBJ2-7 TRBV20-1 CSARATTGGAYEQYF
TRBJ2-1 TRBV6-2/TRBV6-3 CASSYLDEQFF
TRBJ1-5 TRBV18 CASSPGTGAHQPQHF
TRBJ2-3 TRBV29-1 CSVDGDTDTQYF
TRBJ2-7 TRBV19 CASSHFRTGFYEQYF
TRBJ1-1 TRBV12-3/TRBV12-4 CASSLLVDTEAFF
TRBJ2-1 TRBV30 CAGIAGGPLRFF
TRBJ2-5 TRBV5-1 CASGFTTTAGTSGAAPYF
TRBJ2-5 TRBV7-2 CASSWAGEETQYF
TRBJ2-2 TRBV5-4 CASSLGTSGRAANTGELFF
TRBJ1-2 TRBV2 CASSGVNYGYTF
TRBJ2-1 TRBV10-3 CAIRETDAANEQFF
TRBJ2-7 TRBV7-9 CASSPRETSYEQYF
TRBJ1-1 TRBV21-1 CASSKVYAAAEAFF